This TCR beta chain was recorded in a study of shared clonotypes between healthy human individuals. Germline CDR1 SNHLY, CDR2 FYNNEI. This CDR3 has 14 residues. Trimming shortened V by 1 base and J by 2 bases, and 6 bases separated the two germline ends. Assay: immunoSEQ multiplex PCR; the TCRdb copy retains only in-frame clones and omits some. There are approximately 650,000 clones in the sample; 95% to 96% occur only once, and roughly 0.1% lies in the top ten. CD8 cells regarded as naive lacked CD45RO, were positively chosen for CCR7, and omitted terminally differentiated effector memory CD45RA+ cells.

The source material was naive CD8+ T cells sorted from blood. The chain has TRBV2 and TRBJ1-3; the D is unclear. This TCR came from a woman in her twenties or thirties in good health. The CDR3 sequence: CASSEDGTGNTIYF. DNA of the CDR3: TGTGCCAGCAGTGAAGACGGAACTGGAAACACCATATATTTT.